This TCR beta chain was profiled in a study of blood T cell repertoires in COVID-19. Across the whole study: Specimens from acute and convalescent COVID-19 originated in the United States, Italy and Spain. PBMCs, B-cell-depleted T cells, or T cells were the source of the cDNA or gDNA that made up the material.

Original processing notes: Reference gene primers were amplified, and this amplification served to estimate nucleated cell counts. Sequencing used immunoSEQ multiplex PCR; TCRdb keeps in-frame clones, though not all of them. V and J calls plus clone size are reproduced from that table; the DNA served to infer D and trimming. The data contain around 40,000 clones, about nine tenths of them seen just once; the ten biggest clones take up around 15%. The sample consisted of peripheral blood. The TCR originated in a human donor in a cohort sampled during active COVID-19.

CDR3 sequence reads: CATRTSGGNTDTQYF. The CDR3 coding sequence is TGCGCCACCAGGACTAGCGGGGGGAACACAGATACGCAGTATTTT. The rearrangement joins TRBV10-2 to TRBJ2-3; 14 bases map to TRBD2. CDR3 length: 15 amino acids. Germline V gives CDR1 WSHSY, CDR2 SAAADI. V was clipped by 10 bases and J by 2 bases; unmatched bases: 5.